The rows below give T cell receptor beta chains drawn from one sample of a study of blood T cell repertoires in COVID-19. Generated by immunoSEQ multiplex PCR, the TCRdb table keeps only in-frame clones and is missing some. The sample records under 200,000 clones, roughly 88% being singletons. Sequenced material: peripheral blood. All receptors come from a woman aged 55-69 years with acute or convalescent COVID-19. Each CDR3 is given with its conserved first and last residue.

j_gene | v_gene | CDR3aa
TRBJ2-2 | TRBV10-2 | CASRLGQGSAGELFF
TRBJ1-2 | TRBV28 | CASSAQTGNYGYTF
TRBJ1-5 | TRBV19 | CASSKWAASQPQHF
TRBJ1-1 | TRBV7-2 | CASSLRARRKTEAFF
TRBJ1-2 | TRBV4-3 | CASSHLREYGYTF
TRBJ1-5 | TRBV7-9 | CASSSSSAPSRGNQPQHF
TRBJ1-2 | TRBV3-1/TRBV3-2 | CASSRTGMSNYGYTF
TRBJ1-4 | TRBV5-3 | CARSLDRVGREKLFF
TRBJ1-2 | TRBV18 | CASSPPLRGLYTF
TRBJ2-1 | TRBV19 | CASSLPRSYNEQFF
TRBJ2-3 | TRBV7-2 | CASRRQGALDTQYF
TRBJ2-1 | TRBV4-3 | CASSPNRLVNEQFF
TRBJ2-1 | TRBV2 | CASSEPGGLTNEQFF
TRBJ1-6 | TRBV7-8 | CASSSGSYNSPLHF
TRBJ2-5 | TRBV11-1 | CASSIGIERLKETQYF
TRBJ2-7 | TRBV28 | CASSPLGTGVYEQYF
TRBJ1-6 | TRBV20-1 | CSASRARGSPLHF
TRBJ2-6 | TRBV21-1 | CASSKSALGFGRASGANVLTF
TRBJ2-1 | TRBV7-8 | CASSHGTSHNEQFF
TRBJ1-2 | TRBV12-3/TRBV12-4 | CASRRDSNYGYTF
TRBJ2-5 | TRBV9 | CASSAGGEPQETQYF
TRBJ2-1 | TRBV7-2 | CASSLGLAHNEQFF
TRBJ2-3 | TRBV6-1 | CASSETAGGPTDTQYF
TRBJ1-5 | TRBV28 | CASSLRTVKNQPQHF
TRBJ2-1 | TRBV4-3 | CASSQGQGNNEQFF
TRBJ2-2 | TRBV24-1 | CATSRGTGELFF
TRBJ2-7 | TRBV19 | CASSGLAGVYEQYF
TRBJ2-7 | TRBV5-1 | CASSLGFRTPTYEQYF